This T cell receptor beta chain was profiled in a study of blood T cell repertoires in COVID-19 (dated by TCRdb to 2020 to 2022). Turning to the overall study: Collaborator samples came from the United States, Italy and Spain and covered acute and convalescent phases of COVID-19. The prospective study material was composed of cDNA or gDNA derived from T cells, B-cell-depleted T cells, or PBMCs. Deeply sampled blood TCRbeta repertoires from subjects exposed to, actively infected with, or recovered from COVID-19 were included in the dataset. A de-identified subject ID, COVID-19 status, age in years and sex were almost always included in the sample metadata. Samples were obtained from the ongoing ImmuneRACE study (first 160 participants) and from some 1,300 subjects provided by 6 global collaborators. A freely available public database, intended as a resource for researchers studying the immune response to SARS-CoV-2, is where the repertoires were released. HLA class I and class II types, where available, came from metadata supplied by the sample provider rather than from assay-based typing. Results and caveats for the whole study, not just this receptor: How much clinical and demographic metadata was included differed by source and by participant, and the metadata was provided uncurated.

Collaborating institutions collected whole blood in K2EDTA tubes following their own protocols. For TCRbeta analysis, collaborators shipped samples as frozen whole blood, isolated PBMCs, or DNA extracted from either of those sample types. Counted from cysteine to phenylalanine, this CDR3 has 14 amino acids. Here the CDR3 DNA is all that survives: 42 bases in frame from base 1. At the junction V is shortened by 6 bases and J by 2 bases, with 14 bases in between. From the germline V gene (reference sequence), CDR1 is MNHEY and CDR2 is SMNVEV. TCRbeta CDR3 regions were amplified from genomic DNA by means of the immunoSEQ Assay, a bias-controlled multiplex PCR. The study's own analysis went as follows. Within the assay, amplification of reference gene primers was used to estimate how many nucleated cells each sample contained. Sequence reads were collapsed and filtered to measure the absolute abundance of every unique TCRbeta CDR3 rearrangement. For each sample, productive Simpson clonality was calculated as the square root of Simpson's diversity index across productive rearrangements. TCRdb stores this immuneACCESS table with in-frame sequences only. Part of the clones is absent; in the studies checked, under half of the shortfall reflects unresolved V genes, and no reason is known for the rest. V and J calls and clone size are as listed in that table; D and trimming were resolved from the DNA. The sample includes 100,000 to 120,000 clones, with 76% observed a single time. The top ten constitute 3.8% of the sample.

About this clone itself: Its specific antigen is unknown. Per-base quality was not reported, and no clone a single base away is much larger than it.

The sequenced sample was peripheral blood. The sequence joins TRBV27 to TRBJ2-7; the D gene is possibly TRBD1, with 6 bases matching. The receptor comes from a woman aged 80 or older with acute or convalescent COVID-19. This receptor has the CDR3 CASSLYRDTYEQYF. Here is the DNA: TGTGCCAGCAGCCTTTACAGGGATACCTACGAGCAGTACTTC.